This T cell receptor beta chain comes out of a study of blood T cell repertoires in COVID-19. Some clones are missing from TCRdb's copy, which holds only in-frame ones; the method was immunoSEQ multiplex PCR. The sample lists about 300,000 clones, roughly 90% occurring once. This CDR3 is built from 15 residues. Trimming removed 5 bases at V and 4 bases at J, with 15 bases between. Germline CDR1 SGHNT, CDR2 YYREEE (reference sequence). This TCR derives from a man in his late teens or twenties with active or convalescent COVID-19. The chain combines TRBV5-4 with TRBJ2-2; D may be TRBD1 (6 bases). The specimen was peripheral blood. The DNA for the CDR3 is TGTGCCAGCAGTACCGGGACAACCCTCACCGGGGAGCTGTTTTTT. As protein: CASSTGTTLTGELFF.